This T cell receptor beta chain was documented in a study of CD8+ T cells in alopecia areata. Overall study context: Dosing spanned 6 to 18 months on tofacitinib, then 6 months off drug. Findings and limits, study-wide: Uncertainty about whether baseline CD8+ expansion is linked to response remains, with one nonresponder. While tofacitinib was given, many expanded lesional clones persisted in scalp and blood.

Note on this clone: Its antigen remains unknown.

Described treatment: oral pan-JAK inhibitor, 5-10 mg twice daily. Alopecia areata patients had lesional scalp punch biopsies and peripheral blood taken from them. The sequencing template was cDNA reverse transcribed from extracted RNA. Here immunoSEQ multiplex PCR was the method, and the copy in TCRdb shows in-frame clones only, minus some. The repertoire holds 110,000 to 150,000 clones, with about 85% as singletons. V was cut by 5 bases and J by 0 bases, with 7 bases left in between. CDR3 length equals 14 residues. The germline CDR1 and CDR2 sequences are MNHNY and SVGAGI (reference sequence). The chain links TRBV6-6 to TRBJ2-2; D is unclear. The sample here was CD8+ T cells sorted from blood, taken at week 4, from a patient treated with tofacitinib. The TCR was taken from a human donor with alopecia areata. CDR3 nucleotide sequence: TGTGCCAGCAGTCATGACGCGAACACCGGGGAGCTGTTTTTT. This sequence encodes CASSHDANTGELFF.